This entry lists 10 T cell receptor beta chains sequenced from one sample in a study of PD-L1 blockade in urothelial cancer. Measured with immunoSEQ multiplex PCR; TCRdb has only the in-frame clones, and not every one. In the table there are roughly 20,000 clones, 90% of which are singletons. The specimen was PBMCs, collected around atezolizumab (anti-PD-L1) treatment. The receptors shown here come from a woman aged 60-75 years with urothelial cancer.

The chain uses TRBV6-5 and TRBJ1-2; 11 bases map to TRBD1. The V and J ends lost 6 bases and 3 bases, in that order; junction bases with no gene match: 3. CDR1 is MNHEY, CDR2 SVGAGI, per germline. This CDR3 has 14 residues. CDR3 loop: CASRGTGGHYGYTF. CDR3 in DNA: TGTGCCAGCAGGGGGACAGGGGGGCACTATGGCTACACCTTC.

The chain joins TRBV19 to TRBJ1-5; D gene ambiguous. The V gene lost 5 bases and the J gene lost 5 bases, with 10 bases spanning the gap. The CDR3 spans 13 residues. Germline V lookup: CDR1 LNHDA, CDR2 SQIVND (reference sequence). Written as DNA, the CDR3 is TGTGCCAGTAGTTTTCGGCGGGATCAGCCCCAGCATTTT. Translating it yields CASSFRRDQPQHF.

This clone was picked up one time. The chain recombines TRBV7-2 with TRBJ2-3; a possible D gene is TRBD2 (6 bases). Trimming took 6 bases from V and 2 from J, leaving 12 bases between them. CDR1 and CDR2 (germline): SGHTA, FQGNSA. This CDR3 contains 14 residues. The DNA of the CDR3 is TGTGCCAGCAGGCTGGCGGGATACACAGATACGCAGTATTTT. This encodes CASRLAGYTDTQYF.

The rearrangement joins TRBV5-1 to TRBJ2-2, with no clear D. Germline V CDR1 and CDR2: SGHRS, YFSETQ. The germline V and J ends were trimmed by 4 bases and 1 base, with 11 bases remaining between them. CDR3 length equals 15 residues. The CDR3 here is CASSETNWNTGELFF. The CDR3 DNA reads TGCGCCAGCAGCGAAACGAACTGGAACACCGGGGAGCTGTTTTTT.

This rearrangement joins TRBV27 to TRBJ1-2; 11 bases line up with TRBD1. The CDR3 has 17 amino acids. The germline gives CDR1 MNHEY, CDR2 SMNVEV (reference sequence). After removal of 6 bases from V and 5 bases from J, the junction contained 14 bases not matched to a gene. The CDR3 reads CASSLRGQGASGYGYTF. DNA for the CDR3: TGTGCCAGCAGCCTTAGAGGACAGGGGGCTAGTGGTTATGGCTACACCTTC.

The chain employs TRBV10-2 and TRBJ2-7; D is ambiguous. V was cut by 6 bases and J by 2 bases, with 11 bases left in between. Germline CDR1 reads WSHSY; CDR2 reads SAAADI. The CDR3 consists of 13 residues. CDR3 residues: CASSQAPTYEQYF. The CDR3 nucleotides are TGCGCCAGCAGCCAGGCGCCCACCTACGAGCAGTACTTC.

V and J are TRBV18 and TRBJ2-5; no clear D. Germline CDR1 reads KGHSH; CDR2 reads LQKENI. There are 13 residues in the CDR3. V was cut by 3 bases and J by 5 bases, with 10 bases left in between. The DNA of the CDR3 is TGTGCCAGCTCACCTGGCCAGAGGGAGACCCAGTACTTC. It encodes CASSPGQRETQYF.

The gene calls are TRBV28 and TRBJ1-5, with D unclear. Germline lookup yields CDR1 MDHEN and CDR2 SYDVKM. The CDR3 loop spans 16 amino acids. The germline V and J ends were trimmed by 0 bases and 1 base, with 10 bases remaining between them. The CDR3 loop is CASSLWRALSNQPQHF. The CDR3 nucleotides read TGTGCCAGCAGTTTATGGAGGGCGTTGAGCAATCAGCCCCAGCATTTT.

The sample holds a few counts of this clone. The J gene is TRBJ2-3, the V gene TRBV7-2, with no clear D. V shed 5 bases and J shed 1 base, with 10 bases lying between them. The germline V gene has CDR1 SGHTA and CDR2 FQGNSA. The CDR3 runs 14 residues. The CDR3: CASSPQSGTDTQYF. For the CDR3, the DNA is TGTGCCAGCAGCCCCCAGAGCGGCACAGATACGCAGTATTTT.

This clone turned up a few times. The rearrangement joins TRBV5-6 to TRBJ1-2; 9 bases agree with TRBD1. CDR1 and CDR2 from the germline V gene are SGHDT and YYEEEE. The CDR3 consists of 15 residues. Trimming cost V 4 bases and J 4 bases; bases outside gene matches: 8. The CDR3 loop reads CASSVDRGAAYGYTF. The CDR3 DNA is TGTGCCAGCAGCGTTGACAGGGGGGCCGCCTATGGCTACACCTTC. Together with reference TRBV5-6 and TRBJ1-2, the CDR3 gives the full variable domain: DAGVTQSPTHLIKTRGQQVTLRCSPKSGHDTVSWYQQALGQGPQFIFQYYEEEERQRGNFPDRFSGHQFPNYSSELNVNALLLGDSALYLCASSVDRGAAYGYTFGSGTRLTVV.